This T cell receptor (beta chain) was observed in a study of blood T cells in healthy people across ages. The study recruited healthy Caucasian donors from Russia who were aged about 6 to 90. In the case of this clonotype: Its specificity is not known.

The second PCR ran roughly 6 to 11 cycles with a sample-barcoded 5' primer and J-beta primers. Every sample gave at least 2.5 million paired-end reads containing CDR3. TCRdb redid the calling of the 5' RACE reads with MiXCR, one entry per CDR3 protein. Of some 920,000 distinct CDR3 sequences in the sample, approximately 50% are singletons; the top ten hold about 21%. The V gene lost 4 bases and the J gene lost 5 bases, with 16 bases spanning the gap. The CDR3 covers 15 residues. CDR1 is SGHRS, CDR2 YFSETQ, per germline. Findings of the study overall: The CMV status of each donor remained undetermined, and this could have confounded shifts in expanded clonotypes. Among long-lived donors, naive CD4+ cells were more numerous and diversity higher than in aged donors.

This clonotype originated in a woman in her sixties in good health. The specimen was blood. V is TRBV5-1 and J is TRBJ2-1, with D possibly TRBD1 on 5 matching bases. The CDR3 sequence is CASSPPQGIDNEQFF. The CDR3 DNA reads TGCGCCAGCAGCCCGCCCCAGGGTATCGACAATGAGCAGTTCTTC.